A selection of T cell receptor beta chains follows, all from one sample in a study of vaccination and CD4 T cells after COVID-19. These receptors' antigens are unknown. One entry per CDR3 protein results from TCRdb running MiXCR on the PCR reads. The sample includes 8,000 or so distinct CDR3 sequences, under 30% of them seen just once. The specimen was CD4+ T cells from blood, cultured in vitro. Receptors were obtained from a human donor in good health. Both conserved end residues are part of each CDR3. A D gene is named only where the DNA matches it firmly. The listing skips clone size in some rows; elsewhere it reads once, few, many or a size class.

TGCGCCAGCAGCCCCGCGGGACCCTCATGGAACTATGGCTACACCTTC	CASSPAGPSWNYGYTF	.	TRBJ1-2	few	16	TRBV5-1
TGTGCCAGTAGGGACAGTCCGAACACCGGGGAGCTGTTTTTT	CASRDSPNTGELFF	.	TRBJ2-2	.	14	TRBV19
TGTGCCACCAGCAGCAATGAAGGGATCTATGGCTACACCTTC	CATSSNEGIYGYTF	.	TRBJ1-2	.	14	TRBV15
TGCAGTGCGTCCGGGACTAGCGGTTTACCCCACAATGAGCAGTTCTTC	CSASGTSGLPHNEQFF	TRBD2	TRBJ2-1	few	16	TRBV20-1
TGTGCCAGCAGTTTGGGGGACTCCTATAATTCACCCCTCCACTTT	CASSLGDSYNSPLHF	.	TRBJ1-6	.	15	TRBV12-3/TRBV12-4
TGTGCCAGCAGCTTAACAGGGGAAGGCTATGGCTACACCTTC	CASSLTGEGYGYTF	.	TRBJ1-2	few	14	TRBV7-3
TGTGCCAGCAGTTACGATCCCACAGGGGGTCGTAATTCACCCCTCCACTTT	CASSYDPTGGRNSPLHF	TRBD1	TRBJ1-6	medium-sized	17	TRBV6-5
TGTGCCAGCAGCTCAAGTCAGGAGGAGGGGGCTTTCTACGAGCAGTACTTC	CASSSSQEEGAFYEQYF	.	TRBJ2-7	.	17	TRBV7-9
TGTGCCAGTAGTATAAGCGCGGGCACCGGAAAGAATTCACCCCTCCACTTT	CASSISAGTGKNSPLHF	.	TRBJ1-6	few	17	TRBV19
TGTGCCAGTAAAGTGGGCGGTGGTACACCCCTCCACTTT	CASKVGGGTPLHF	.	TRBJ1-6	medium-sized	13	TRBV19
TGTGCCAGCAGAAGTGGGGGACTCAATCAGCCCCAGCATTTT	CASRSGGLNQPQHF	.	TRBJ1-5	.	14	TRBV6-1
TGCGCCAGCAGTCCCGGGGACTATGGCTACACCTTC	CASSPGDYGYTF	.	TRBJ1-2	medium-sized	12	TRBV10-1
TGTGCCACCAGCAGAGGACAGGCGGAACAGCCCCAGCATTTT	CATSRGQAEQPQHF	.	TRBJ1-5	medium-sized	14	TRBV15
TGTGCCAGCAGATCCGGGACAGCAAATGGAAACACCATATATTTT	CASRSGTANGNTIYF	TRBD1	TRBJ1-3	.	15	TRBV2
TGCAGTGCTAGAGAGCCCGGGAGTACTGAAGCTTTCTTT	CSAREPGSTEAFF	.	TRBJ1-1	few	13	TRBV20-1
TGTGCCAGCAGCCCCGGGGGGGGCACGGGGGAGCGGGACATTCAGTACTTC	CASSPGGGTGERDIQYF	TRBD2	TRBJ2-4	.	17	TRBV7-3
TGTGCCAGCAGTTGGGTCGAGACAGGGCCATCTGAAGCTTTCTTT	CASSWVETGPSEAFF	TRBD1	TRBJ1-1	few	15	TRBV6-5
TGTGCCAGCAGCTTAGGCCAGGCCAGTGAGACCCAGTACTTC	CASSLGQASETQYF	.	TRBJ2-5	few	14	TRBV7-7
TGTGCCAGCAGCTTAGAGGGTATCAGCGTAGCCCAGCATTTT	CASSLEGISVAQHF	.	TRBJ1-5	.	14	TRBV7-8
TGTGCCACCAGCAGGGGACAGGTTATGAACACTGAAGCTTTCTTT	CATSRGQVMNTEAFF	TRBD1	TRBJ1-1	few	15	TRBV15
TGCAGCGCAGACAGGGGTTTGAACACTGAAGCTTTCTTT	CSADRGLNTEAFF	TRBD1	TRBJ1-1	few	13	TRBV29-1
TGCAGTGCTAGAGAACCCGGGACTAGCGGCGAGCAGTACTTC	CSAREPGTSGEQYF	TRBD2	TRBJ2-7	.	14	TRBV20-1